Shown below are 3 T cell receptor beta chains from a single sample sequenced in a study of Graves' ophthalmopathy and Graves' hyperthyroidism. Researchers took RNA transcripts and amplified TCR beta CDR3 regions from them. An opening RT-PCR round employed HTBI primers and preceded a second-round multiplex PCR. TCRdb re-derived calls from the multiplex PCR reads in MiXCR, one entry per CDR3 protein. The data contain about 550,000 distinct CDR3 sequences, about 35% of them seen just once; the ten biggest clones take up 4% to 5%. The sequencing input was peripheral blood or thyroid tissue (not recorded which). Source of these receptors: an adult man with Graves' hyperthyroidism.

At least ten counts were recorded for this clonotype. Written as DNA, the CDR3 is TGCGCCAGCAGCTTGGCCGCGTCAGGGGCAAACTATGGCTACACCTTC. Residues: CASSLAASGANYGYTF. The V call is TRBV5-1, the J call TRBJ1-2, with D possibly being TRBD1 (6 bases). The V end was cut by 0 bases, the J end by 2 bases, with 14 bases between. Per the germline V gene, CDR1 is SGHRS and CDR2 is YFSETQ. The length of the CDR3 is 16 residues.

The sample holds many counts of this clonotype. The chain carries TRBV7-8 and TRBJ1-2; no clear D. There are 13 residues in the CDR3. Trimming removed 1 base at V and 7 bases at J, with 10 bases between. Germline assignment: CDR1 SGHVS and CDR2 FQNEAQ. The DNA for the CDR3 is TGTGCCAGCAGCTTAGTTACCGGGTTTGGCTACACCTTC. Translated, it gives CASSLVTGFGYTF.

This clonotype was picked up many times. Here the CDR3 DNA reads TGTGCCAGCAGAAAGACAGGGGGCTACGAGCAGTACTTC. Its protein is CASRKTGGYEQYF. The chain joins TRBV28 to TRBJ2-7, with 9 bases fitting TRBD1. The CDR3 totals 13 residues. Germline V CDR1 and CDR2: MDHEN, SYDVKM. V shed 6 bases and J 3 bases; nucleotides not matched to a gene: 3.